The 23 T cell receptor beta chains given below trace back to one sample, sequenced in a study of T cell repertoires in cytomegalovirus infection. TCRdb re-analysed the reads in MiXCR, keeping a single row per CDR3 protein. The sample includes more than 140,000 distinct CDR3 sequences, roughly 6% of them seen just once. The sequencing sample was made of PBMCs. The receptors come from a human donor in good health (CMV status not recorded). Some clones in this sample may be carry-over from other donors' samples.

This clonotype was counted many times. V and J are TRBV20-1 and TRBJ2-5, with D unclear. This CDR3 is 12 amino acids long. Germline CDR1 DFQATT, CDR2 SNEGSKA (reference sequence). Trimming stripped 7 bases from V and 3 bases from J, with 12 bases between. The CDR3 loop is CSGSQAEETQYF. The CDR3 DNA reads as TGCAGTGGGTCTCAAGCAGAAGAGACCCAGTACTTC.

This clonotype was seen repeatedly, ten times or more. The chain carries TRBV19 and TRBJ2-1; unclear D gene. Germline V gene data show CDR1 as LNHDA and CDR2 as SQIVND (reference sequence). The CDR3 covers 13 residues. Trimming left V 3 bases short and J 4 bases short, with 7 bases between. The CDR3 loop is CASSIKEYNEQFF. CDR3 coding DNA: TGTGCCAGTAGTATTAAGGAGTACAATGAGCAGTTCTTC.

This clonotype was counted only a few times. The V call is TRBV7-2, the J call TRBJ1-2; 9 nucleotides line up with TRBD1. The CDR3 contains 18 residues. V lost 4 bases to trimming and J lost 8 bases; unmatched junction nucleotides: 20. CDR1 SGHTA and CDR2 FQGNSA come from the germline V gene. Here the CDR3 DNA reads TGTGCCAGCAGCTCAGGAGGGACAGGGTTCAGTAGGACCATCGGCTACACCTTC. It encodes CASSSGGTGFSRTIGYTF.

This clonotype was counted many times. The CDR3 DNA follows: TGTGCCAGCAGCTTGTTGGGGGAGGCTGGAAACACCATATATTTT. Its protein is CASSLLGEAGNTIYF. The V call is TRBV5-8, the J call TRBJ1-3; weak D call: TRBD1 (5 bases). Germline CDR1 is SGHTS and CDR2 is YDEGEE. The CDR3 contains 15 residues. V gave up 1 base and J gave up 2 bases, with 10 bases separating them.

This rearrangement joins TRBV20-1 to TRBJ2-3; tentatively, D is TRBD1 (5 bases). Trimming cost V 3 bases and J 2 bases, with 12 bases left between them. Per germline, CDR1 DFQATT and CDR2 SNEGSKA (reference sequence). The CDR3 consists of 14 residues. The CDR3 region has the DNA TGCAGTGCTAGCCCGACAGTTACCACAGATACGCAGTATTTT. It codes for CSASPTVTTDTQYF.

This clonotype was detected a few times. This chain joins TRBV20-1 and TRBJ1-6; a weak D match, TRBD1 (6 bases). The CDR3 covers 15 residues. Germline CDR1 DFQATT, CDR2 SNEGSKA (reference sequence). V was cut by 3 bases and J by 5 bases, with 14 bases left in between. CDR3 amino acids: CSASAQGIDNSPLHF. The CDR3, as DNA: TGCAGTGCTAGTGCGCAGGGGATAGATAATTCACCCCTCCACTTT.

The chain joins TRBV5-1 to TRBJ2-1; 11 bases line up with TRBD2. Trimming removed 0 bases from V and 8 bases from J; junction bases left unmatched: 7. Germline lookup yields CDR1 SGHRS and CDR2 YFSETQ. The CDR3 is made up of 16 amino acids. The CDR3 sequence is CASSLVRLAGRDEQFF. For the CDR3, the DNA is TGCGCCAGCAGCTTGGTAAGACTAGCGGGGAGGGATGAGCAGTTCTTC.

This clonotype turned up a few times. J is TRBJ2-7 and V is TRBV5-6; 7 positions match TRBD2. V lost 6 bases and J lost 0; bases outside the gene matches: 9. The germline CDR1 and CDR2 sequences are SGHDT and YYEEEE. This CDR3 is 15 amino acids long. CDR3 sequence: CASNPTWGGSYEQYF. CDR3 DNA sequence: TGTGCCAGCAACCCCACGTGGGGGGGCTCCTACGAGCAGTACTTC. Full variable domain (missing parts from reference TRBV5-6 and TRBJ2-7): DAGVTQSPTHLIKTRGQQVTLRCSPKSGHDTVSWYQQALGQGPQFIFQYYEEEERQRGNFPDRFSGHQFPNYSSELNVNALLLGDSALYLCASNPTWGGSYEQYFGPGTRLTVT.

Many counts were recorded for this clonotype. The chain links TRBV7-2 to TRBJ2-1; D might be TRBD1 (7 bases). Per the germline V gene, CDR1 is SGHTA and CDR2 is FQGNSA. The CDR3 runs to 14 residues. V was cut by 5 bases and J by 8 bases, with 16 bases left in between. The CDR3 loop is CASSPAGGSYEQFF. CDR3 in DNA: TGTGCCAGCAGCCCAGCAGGGGGGAGTTATGAGCAGTTCTTC. Supplemented by reference TRBV7-2 and TRBJ2-1, the full variable domain reads GAGVSQSPSNKVTEKGKDVELRCDPISGHTALYWYRQSLGQGLEFLIYFQGNSAPDKSGLPSDRFSAERTGGSVSTLTIQRTQQEDSAVYLCASSPAGGSYEQFFGPGTRLTVL.

This clonotype was observed a few times. This chain links TRBV12-3 or TRBV12-4 with TRBJ2-1; weak D call: TRBD1 (8 bases). There are 15 residues in the CDR3. V lost 5 bases to trimming and J lost 2 bases, with 13 bases between them. CDR3 in amino acids: CASSNTGGAYNEQFF. In DNA, the CDR3 is TGTGCCAGCAGTAATACAGGGGGGGCCTACAATGAGCAGTTCTTC.

This clonotype was counted a few times. The chain is built from TRBV18 and TRBJ1-1; 12 bases agree with TRBD1. This CDR3 region has 17 residues. V dropped 3 bases and J dropped 1; count of bases not matched to a gene: 6. Germline lookup yields CDR1 KGHSH and CDR2 LQKENI. DNA of the CDR3: TGTGCCAGCTCACCCCTGGGACAGGGGGCGAGGAACACTGAAGCTTTCTTT. This sequence encodes CASSPLGQGARNTEAFF.

The chain has TRBV9 and TRBJ1-1; D is unclear. The V end lost 4 bases, the J end lost 0 bases, and 13 bases lay between the germline ends. CDR3 length equals 15 residues. Germline V gene lookup returns CDR1 SGDLS and CDR2 YYNGEE. CDR3 DNA: TGTGCCAGCAGCAAAGTGGTACAGTTGAACACTGAAGCTTTCTTT. It is translated as CASSKVVQLNTEAFF.

This clonotype was seen at least ten times. The J gene is TRBJ1-1, the V gene TRBV6-2 or TRBV6-3; possibly TRBD1 for D (6 bases). Looked up from germline, CDR1 is MNHEY and CDR2 is SVGEGT. The CDR3 contains 13 residues. V was clipped by 6 bases and J by 5 bases, with 13 bases between them. The DNA for the CDR3 is TGTGCCAGCAGACCACAGGGTAGAACTGAAGCTTTCTTT. Translating it yields CASRPQGRTEAFF.

Many counts were recorded for this clonotype. CDR3 residues: CASSPPGQGHSPLHF. CDR3 nucleotide sequence: TGTGCCAGCAGTCCTCCGGGACAAGGTCATTCACCCCTCCACTTT. This rearrangement joins TRBV7-2 to TRBJ1-6; D is perhaps TRBD1 (6 bases). The CDR3 spans 15 residues. V gave up 6 bases and J gave up 8 bases, with 17 bases separating them. CDR1 is SGHTA and CDR2 is FQGNSA in the germline V gene.

There are many counts of this clonotype. This chain links TRBV4-1 with TRBJ1-2; 9 bases match TRBD1. The length of the CDR3 is 19 residues. V lost 1 base, J lost 5 bases, and 17 bases stayed unmatched. Germline V gives CDR1 MGHRA, CDR2 YSYEKL. The chain's CDR3 is CASSQVVRLTGGEGYGYTF. The DNA for the CDR3 is TGCGCCAGCAGCCAAGTGGTCCGGTTAACAGGGGGCGAAGGGTATGGCTACACCTTC.

This chain links TRBV7-6 with TRBJ2-2; 9 positions match TRBD2. The V gene end was trimmed by 4 bases and the J gene end by 7 bases; junction bases not matched to a gene: 13. This CDR3 comprises 17 residues. Germline loops: CDR1 SGHVS, CDR2 FNYEAQ. CDR3 in DNA: TGTGCCAGCAGCTCGTCGGCCGCTAGCGGGATCAGCGGGGAGCTGTTTTTT. This encodes CASSSSAASGISGELFF.

This clonotype appeared many times. The CDR3 sequence: CASSLNSRGDTQYF. In DNA form, the CDR3 reads TGTGCCAGCAGCTTAAACTCCCGCGGGGATACGCAGTATTTT. J is TRBJ2-3 and V is TRBV7-2, with D perhaps matching TRBD2 (5 bases). CDR1 and CDR2 from the germline V gene are SGHTA and FQGNSA. V gave up 2 bases and J gave up 6 bases, with 12 bases separating them. CDR3 size: 14 residues.

V and J are TRBV29-1 and TRBJ2-3; possible D gene TRBD2, 7 bases. The V gene's germline CDR1 is SQVTM and CDR2 ANQGSEA. V was shortened by 0 bases and J by 3 bases, with 13 bases between the two germline ends. This CDR3 contains 15 residues. The CDR3 sequence is CSVEEGGHATDTQYF. The CDR3, as DNA: TGCAGCGTTGAAGAGGGGGGGCACGCGACAGATACGCAGTATTTT.

This clonotype was recorded many times. The rearrangement links TRBV7-8 to TRBJ1-2; D may be TRBD1 (6 bases). CDR3 length equals 15 residues. Germline values: CDR1 SGHVS, CDR2 FQNEAQ. Trimming stripped 2 bases from V and 6 bases from J, with 16 bases between. The CDR3 coding sequence is TGTGCCAGCAGCTTAAATCCGGGGGGCGGACATGGCTACACCTTC. This sequence encodes CASSLNPGGGHGYTF.

The V call is TRBV25-1, the J call TRBJ2-7; 13 bases are a match to TRBD2. The V gene end was trimmed by 6 bases and the J gene end by 6 bases; junction bases not matched to a gene: 8. Germline assignment: CDR1 MGHDK and CDR2 SYGVNS. The CDR3 has 15 amino acids. CDR3 DNA sequence: TGTGCCAGCAGGCCACCGGGACTAGCGGGGAGCGAGCAGTACTTC. Amino acid sequence: CASRPPGLAGSEQYF.

In its sample, this clonotype was seen many times. An end of the junction differs from the germline gene, which may be a read error. The chain has TRBV12-3 or TRBV12-4 and TRBJ2-7, with D unclear. This CDR3 has 14 amino acids. The DNA for the CDR3 is TGTGCCAGCAATTTAAAGGGTAGAGGCTACGAGCAGTACTTC. It specifies CASNLKGRGYEQYF.

This clonotype was observed many times. This chain links TRBV23-1 with TRBJ2-1; D might be TRBD1 (6 bases). TRBV23-1 is an ORF; its function is uncertain. Trimming stripped 0 bases from V and 0 bases from J, with 18 bases between. The CDR3 consists of 19 residues. CDR3 in DNA: TGCGCCAGCAGTCAATCATCGGACAGCAAAAACAGCTCCTACAATGAGCAGTTCTTC. Residues: CASSQSSDSKNSSYNEQFF.

The V and J genes are TRBV7-9 and TRBJ2-5, with D tentatively TRBD1 or TRBD2 (5 bases each). Germline V gene lookup returns CDR1 SEHNR and CDR2 FQNEAQ (reference sequence). This CDR3 contains 14 residues. Trimming took 5 bases from V and 5 from J, leaving 15 bases between them. The CDR3, as DNA: TGTGCCAGCAGCACCCTGGGACGGTCTGAGACCCAGTACTTC. This codes for CASSTLGRSETQYF.